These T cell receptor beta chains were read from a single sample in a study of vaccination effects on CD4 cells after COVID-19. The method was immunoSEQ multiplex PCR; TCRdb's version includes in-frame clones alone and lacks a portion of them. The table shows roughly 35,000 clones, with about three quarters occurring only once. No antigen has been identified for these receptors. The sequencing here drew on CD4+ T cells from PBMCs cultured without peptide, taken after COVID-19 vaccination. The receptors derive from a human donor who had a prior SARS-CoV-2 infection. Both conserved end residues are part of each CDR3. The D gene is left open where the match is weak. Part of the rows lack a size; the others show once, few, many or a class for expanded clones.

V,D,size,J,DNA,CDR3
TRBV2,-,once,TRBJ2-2,TGTGCCAGCAGTGAGAGGCAGACCGGGGAGCTGTTTTTT,CASSERQTGELFF
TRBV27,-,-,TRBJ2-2,TGTGCCAGCAGCCGGGAGAGGGTGACCGGGGAGCTGTTTTTT,CASSRERVTGELFF
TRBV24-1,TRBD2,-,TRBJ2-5,TGTGCCACCGCCGGGGGGGCCGGAGAGACCCAGTACTTC,CATAGGAGETQYF
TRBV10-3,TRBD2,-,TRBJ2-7,TGTGCCATCAGTGATTGGGCGGGGACTAGACTCTACGAGCAGTACTTC,CAISDWAGTRLYEQYF
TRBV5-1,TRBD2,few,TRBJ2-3,TGCGCCAGCAGCGGAAGGACTAGCTTGGCAGATACGCAGTATTTT,CASSGRTSLADTQYF
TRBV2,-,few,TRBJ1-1,TGTGCCAGCAGATTGGCCAGGGAAGGGAACACTGAAGCTTTCTTT,CASRLAREGNTEAFF
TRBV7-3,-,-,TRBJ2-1,TGTGCCAGCAGCTTAAAGTCTTGGGTTGAGCGCTACAATGAGCAGTTCTTC,CASSLKSWVERYNEQFF
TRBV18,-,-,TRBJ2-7,TGTGCCAGCTCACGTACCGGGACCGCCGCCTACGAGCAGTACTTC,CASSRTGTAAYEQYF
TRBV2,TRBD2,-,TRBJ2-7,TGTGCCAGCAGTCGGACTAGCGGTTCCTACGAGCAGTACTTC,CASSRTSGSYEQYF
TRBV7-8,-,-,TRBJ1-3,TGTGCCAGCAGCTTAGTAATCTCTGGAAACACCATATATTTT,CASSLVISGNTIYF
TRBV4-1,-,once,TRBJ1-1,TGCGCCAGCAGCCAAGTTCCCCGGGGCGAGACTGAAGCTTTCTTT,CASSQVPRGETEAFF
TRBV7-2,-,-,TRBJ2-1,TGTGCCAGCAGCTTAGGACAGTTTAATGAGCAGTTCTTC,CASSLGQFNEQFF
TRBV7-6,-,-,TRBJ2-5,TGTGCCAGCAGCTTATACAGGGCGCGCCAAGAGACCCAGTACTTC,CASSLYRARQETQYF
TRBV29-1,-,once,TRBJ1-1,TGCAGCGTTGCCAGGGGATTCACTGAAGCTTTCTTT,CSVARGFTEAFF
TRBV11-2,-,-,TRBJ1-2,TGTGCCAGCAGCTGGGGGGGGGTTGACACCTTC,CASSWGGVDTF
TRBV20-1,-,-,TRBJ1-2,TGCAGTGCTAGAACCCCGCCGGCCTACACCTTC,CSARTPPAYTF
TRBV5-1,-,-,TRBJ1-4,TGCGCCAGCAGCTTGGGATCTAATGAAAAACTGTTTTTT,CASSLGSNEKLFF
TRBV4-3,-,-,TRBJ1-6,TGCGCCAGCAGCCAGTTTGTTGGAGTTAATTCACCCCTCCACTTT,CASSQFVGVNSPLHF
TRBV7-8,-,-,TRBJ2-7,TGTGCCAGCAGCTTAGCGGGGGCTATATACGAGCAGTACTTC,CASSLAGAIYEQYF
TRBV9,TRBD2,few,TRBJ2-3,TGTGCCAGCAGCGCAGAAACTCCGGGACTAGCGGGAGGAGATAGCACAGATACGCAGTATTTT,CASSAETPGLAGGDSTDTQYF
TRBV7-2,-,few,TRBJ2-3,TGTGCCAGCAGCCAGTTTGGAGATACGCAGTATTTT,CASSQFGDTQYF
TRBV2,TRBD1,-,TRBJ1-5,TGTGCCAGCGCCGACGACAGGGGTCGGGCGAATCAGCCCCAGCATTTT,CASADDRGRANQPQHF
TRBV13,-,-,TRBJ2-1,TGTGCCAGCAGCCATTGGGACTACAATGAGCAGTTCTTC,CASSHWDYNEQFF
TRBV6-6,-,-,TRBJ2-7,TGTGCCAGCAGTCCGGATAGGTGGCACGAGCAGTACTTC,CASSPDRWHEQYF
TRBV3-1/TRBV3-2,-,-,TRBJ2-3,TGTGCCAGCAGCCAAGATCCCGGCGGCCGTAGGACAGATACGCAGTATTTT,CASSQDPGGRRTDTQYF
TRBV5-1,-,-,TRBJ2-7,TGCGCCAGCAGCCCACGGACAGCTACGGGACAAGGGGGGCAGTACTTC,CASSPRTATGQGGQYF
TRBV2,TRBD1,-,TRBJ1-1,TGTGCCAGCAGTGAAGCGATGGGACAGGGGGCTGAAGCTTTCTTT,CASSEAMGQGAEAFF
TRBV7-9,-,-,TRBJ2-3,TGTGCCAGCAGCTTACTAGAGGGAGATACGCAGTATTTT,CASSLLEGDTQYF
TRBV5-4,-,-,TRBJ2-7,TGTGCCAGCAGCTTACGGACTGGAGGGGAACCAAGGGACGAGCAGTACTTC,CASSLRTGGEPRDEQYF
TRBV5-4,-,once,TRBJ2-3,TGTGCCAGCAGCTTGCAAGCTAGGTCGGATACGCAGTATTTT,CASSLQARSDTQYF
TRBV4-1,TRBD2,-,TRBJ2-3,TGCGCCAGCAGCCATGGACTAGCGGGGAGCCGAAAAGACCATACGCAGTATTTT,CASSHGLAGSRKDHTQYF
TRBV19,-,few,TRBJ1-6,TGTGCCAGTCAGGGGACTTATAATTCACCCCTCCACTTT,CASQGTYNSPLHF
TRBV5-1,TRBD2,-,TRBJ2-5,TGCGCCAGCAGCGTACTGACTAGCGGGGGGGAAGAGACCCAGTACTTC,CASSVLTSGGEETQYF
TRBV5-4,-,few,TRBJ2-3,TGTGCCAGCAGCGCTAAGACGTCGACAGATACGCAGTATTTT,CASSAKTSTDTQYF
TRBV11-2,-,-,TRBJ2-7,TGTGCCAGCAGCTTATTCAGCGGCAACTACGAGCAGTACTTC,CASSLFSGNYEQYF
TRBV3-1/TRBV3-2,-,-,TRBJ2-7,TGTGCCAGCAGCCAAGGGAGGGGGGCGGTTGGGGGTTACGAGCAGTACTTC,CASSQGRGAVGGYEQYF
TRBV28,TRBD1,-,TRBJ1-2,TGTGCCAGCAGTTCACCGGGACAGAACTATGGCTACACCTTC,CASSSPGQNYGYTF
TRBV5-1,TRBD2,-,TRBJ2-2,TGCGCCAGCAGCATACTAGCGGAAGTGGCCGGGGAGCTGTTTTTT,CASSILAEVAGELFF
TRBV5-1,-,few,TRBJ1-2,TGCGCCAGCAGCCCCCCGGGGGAAGGCTACACCTTC,CASSPPGEGYTF
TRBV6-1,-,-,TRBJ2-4,TGTGCCAGCAGTGGACGGGGAGGGGGAGTACGAGACATTCAGTACTTC,CASSGRGGGVRDIQYF
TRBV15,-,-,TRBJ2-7,TGTGCCACCAGCAGTGACCTCAACGGGTACGAGCAGTACTTC,CATSSDLNGYEQYF
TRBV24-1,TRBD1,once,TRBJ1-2,TGTGCCACCAGTGATTTCGGCGGGACAGGGGGTGGCTACACCTTC,CATSDFGGTGGGYTF
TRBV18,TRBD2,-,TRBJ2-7,TGTGCCAGCTCAATGAGGGGAGGGGATGGCGAGCAGTACTTC,CASSMRGGDGEQYF
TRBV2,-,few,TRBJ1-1,TGTGCCAGCAGTGAGGACAGTAGGACTGAAGCTTTCTTT,CASSEDSRTEAFF
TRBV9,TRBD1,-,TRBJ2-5,TGTGCCAGCAGCGCCGGGACAGGAGGCGGCGAGGAGACCCAGTACTTC,CASSAGTGGGEETQYF
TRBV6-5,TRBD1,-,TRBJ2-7,TGTGCCAGCAGGGGGGACAGCTACGAGCAGTACTTC,CASRGDSYEQYF
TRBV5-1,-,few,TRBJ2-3,TGCGCCAGCAGCTTGGAGGCCGCGGGACAGCTCACAGATACGCAGTATTTT,CASSLEAAGQLTDTQYF
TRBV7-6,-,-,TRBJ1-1,TGTGCCAGCAGCTTAATGGGACACACTGAAGCTTTCTTT,CASSLMGHTEAFF
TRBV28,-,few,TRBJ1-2,TGTGCCAGCAGCCCGGGGTGGGATATGAGCTACACCTTC,CASSPGWDMSYTF
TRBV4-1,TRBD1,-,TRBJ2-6,TGCGCCAGCAGCCAAGAGGTCTTCCCAGGGGGAACCCCCTCTGGGGCCAACGTCCTGACTTTC,CASSQEVFPGGTPSGANVLTF
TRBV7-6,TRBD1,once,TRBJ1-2,TGTGCCAGCAGCTTAGCGCGGGACACTATCGGACAGGGGCGATATAACTATGGCTACACCTTC,CASSLARDTIGQGRYNYGYTF
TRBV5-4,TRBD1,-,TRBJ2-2,TGTGCCAGCAGCTTGGGGTCCGGGACAGGGGGCCGTACCGGGGAGCTGTTTTTT,CASSLGSGTGGRTGELFF
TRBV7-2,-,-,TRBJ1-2,TGTGCCAGCAGCTTAGCGGAGGGGACTGGCTACACCTTC,CASSLAEGTGYTF